This T cell receptor (beta chain) was captured by sequencing in a study of glioma-infiltrating T cells after dendritic cell vaccination. Study-wide context: Patients had newly diagnosed or recurrent glioblastoma and received dendritic cell vaccines. Between the early 2000s and the early 2010s, patients got autologous tumor lysate-pulsed dendritic cell vaccines.

Time point: after dendritic cell vaccination, including at tumor progression/relapse. Selection required adequate fresh-frozen tumor tissue plus more than two years' survival data. CDR3 length: 16 amino acids. The germline gives CDR1 SGHTA, CDR2 FQGNSA. After removal of 5 bases from V and 2 bases from J, the junction contained 8 bases not matched to a gene. Input was 2 ug genomic DNA, or all available if less. Libraries were prepared by immunoSEQ multiplex PCR; TCRdb keeps only in-frame clonotypes and omits some of them. The sample lists 90,000 to 95,000 clones, about 81% occurring once. The chain combines TRBV7-2 with TRBJ1-3, with 8 bases fitting TRBD1. The origin of this receptor is a human donor with glioblastoma. This specimen was blood, taken after dendritic cell vaccination. The CDR3 reads CASSPTGVVTGNTIYF. The CDR3 DNA sequence: TGTGCCAGCAGCCCGACAGGGGTAGTTACTGGAAACACCATATATTTT.